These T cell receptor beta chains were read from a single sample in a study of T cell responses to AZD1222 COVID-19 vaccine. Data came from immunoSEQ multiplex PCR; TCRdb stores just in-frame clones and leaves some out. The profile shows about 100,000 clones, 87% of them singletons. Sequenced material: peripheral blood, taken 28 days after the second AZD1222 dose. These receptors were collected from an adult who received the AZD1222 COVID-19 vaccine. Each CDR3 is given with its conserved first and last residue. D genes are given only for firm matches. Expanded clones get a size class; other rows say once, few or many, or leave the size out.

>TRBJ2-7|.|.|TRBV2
TGTGCCAGCAGTGTGGGGGTGGGCGAGCAGTACTTC
CASSVGVGEQYF
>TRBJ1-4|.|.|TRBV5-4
TGTGCCAGCAGCTTGGAAACTAATGAAAAACTGTTTTTT
CASSLETNEKLFF
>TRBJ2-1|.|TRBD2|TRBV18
TGTGCCAGCTCACCGGGACTACTCAATGAGCAGTTCTTC
CASSPGLLNEQFF
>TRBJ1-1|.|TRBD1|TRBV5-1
TGCGCCAGCAGCTTGGAGGACAGGGGCGCAAAAGCTTTCTTT
CASSLEDRGAKAFF
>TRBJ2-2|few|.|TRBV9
TGTGCCAGCAGCGCAGCCCTGGGGGAGAACACCGGGGAGCTGTTTTTT
CASSAALGENTGELFF
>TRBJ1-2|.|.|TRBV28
TGTGCCAGCCGTGGGCCCGGCTACACCTTC
CASRGPGYTF
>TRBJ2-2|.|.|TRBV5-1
TGCGCCAGCAGCCCCTTCGGGGAGGCCGGGGAGCTGTTTTTT
CASSPFGEAGELFF
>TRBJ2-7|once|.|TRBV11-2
TGTGCCAGCAGCTTATACAGGGCTGGGTACGAGCAGTACTTC
CASSLYRAGYEQYF
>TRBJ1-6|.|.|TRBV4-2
TGTGCCAGCAGCCATGGAGTAGGGGGAAGAGGGGCTAATTCACCCCTCCACTTT
CASSHGVGGRGANSPLHF
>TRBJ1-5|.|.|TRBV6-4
TGTGCCAGCAGTGATTGTTGGACACCCGTTAGCAATCAGCCCCAGCATTTT
CASSDCWTPVSNQPQHF
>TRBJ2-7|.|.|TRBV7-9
TGTGCCATTCGGGGGTCCGACTCCTACGAGCAGTACTTC
CAIRGSDSYEQYF
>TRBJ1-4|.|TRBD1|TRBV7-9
TGTGCCAGCAGCTTAGCTGGGACAGAAAATGAAAAACTGTTTTTT
CASSLAGTENEKLFF
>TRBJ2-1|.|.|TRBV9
TGTGCCAGCAGCGTAGTGGGAGGCACCTACAATGAGCAGTTCTTC
CASSVVGGTYNEQFF
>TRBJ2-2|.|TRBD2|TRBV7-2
TGTGCCAGCAGCTCCGAGCGGGAGAAAGCCGGGGAGCTGTTTTTT
CASSSEREKAGELFF
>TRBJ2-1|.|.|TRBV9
TGTGCCAGCAGCGTAGCAGGCGTCTCCTACAATGAGCAGTTCTTC
CASSVAGVSYNEQFF
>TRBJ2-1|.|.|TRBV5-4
TGTGCCAGCAGCTTGGCCATAAAAAATGAGCAGTTCTTC
CASSLAIKNEQFF
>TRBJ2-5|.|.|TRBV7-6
TGTGCCAGCAGTCGAACAGGGTATAGCGAGACCCAGTACTTC
CASSRTGYSETQYF
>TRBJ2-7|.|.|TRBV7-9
TGTGCCAGCAGCTTAGAGTCCGGACTCACGGAGTACTTC
CASSLESGLTEYF
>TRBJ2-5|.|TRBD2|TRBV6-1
TGTGCCAGCAGTGACCCGGGACTAGCGGAAAAAGAGACCCAGTACTTC
CASSDPGLAEKETQYF
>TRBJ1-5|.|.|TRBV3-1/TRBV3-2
TGTGCCAGCAGCCAAGTCCGGAATCAGCCCCAGCATTTT
CASSQVRNQPQHF
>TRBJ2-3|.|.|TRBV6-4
TGTGCCAGCAGTGGCCCCCCTGAGCGTAGCACAGATACGCAGTATTTT
CASSGPPERSTDTQYF
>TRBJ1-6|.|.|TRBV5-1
TGCGCCAGCAGCTTGGATAGGCAGGGAAATTCACCCCTCCACTTT
CASSLDRQGNSPLHF
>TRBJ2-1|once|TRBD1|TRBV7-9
TGTGCCAGCAGCCCGCCCGGGACAGGGTCTTGGAGTGAGCAGTTCTTC
CASSPPGTGSWSEQFF
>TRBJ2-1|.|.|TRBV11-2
TGTGCCAGCAGCTTTCTCCAGGGAAAGGGCAATGAGCAGTTCTTC
CASSFLQGKGNEQFF
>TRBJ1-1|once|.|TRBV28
TGTGCCAGCAGTCCATTGGGACCGAACACTGAAGCTTTCTTT
CASSPLGPNTEAFF
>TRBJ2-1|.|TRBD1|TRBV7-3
TGTGCCAGCAGCCAAGACAGGGGGATGAGTGAGCAGTTCTTC
CASSQDRGMSEQFF
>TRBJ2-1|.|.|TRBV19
TGTGCCAGTAATGCGGGGTTCCGTAACCCCAATGAGCAGTTCTTC
CASNAGFRNPNEQFF
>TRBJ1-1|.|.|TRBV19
TGTGCCAGTAGTATTCAGGGTCTGGGTACTGAAGCTTTCTTT
CASSIQGLGTEAFF
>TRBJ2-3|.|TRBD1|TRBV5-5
TGTGCCAGCAGCATTGGACCCTTGGGACAGGGGAATTGGTATACGCAGTATTTT
CASSIGPLGQGNWYTQYF
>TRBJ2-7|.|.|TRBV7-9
TGTGCCAGCAGCTCGGGCCGAATATCCCGGCTAGAGGACTCCTACGAGCAGTACTTC
CASSSGRISRLEDSYEQYF
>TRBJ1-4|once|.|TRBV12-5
TGTGCTAGTGGCACCGGGACGAGGGCTCAACTGTTTTTT
CASGTGTRAQLFF
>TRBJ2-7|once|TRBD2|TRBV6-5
TGTGCCAGCAGTTTTGGGGGGGAAATCGAGCAGTACTTC
CASSFGGEIEQYF
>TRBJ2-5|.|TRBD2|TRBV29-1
TGCAGCGTTCAAAGGACTAGCGGGGGGGCCTGGGAGACCCAGTACTTC
CSVQRTSGGAWETQYF
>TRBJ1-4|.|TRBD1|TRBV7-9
TGTGCCAGCAGCTTCCCCGGGACAGCCGCAACTAATGAAAAACTGTTTTTT
CASSFPGTAATNEKLFF
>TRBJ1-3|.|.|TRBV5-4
TGTGCCAGCAGCTTCCTCTCGGGGAACACCATATATTTT
CASSFLSGNTIYF
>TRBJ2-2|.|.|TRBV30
TGTGCCTGGAGTCAGGGGCTCGGCACCGGGGAGCTGTTTTTT
CAWSQGLGTGELFF
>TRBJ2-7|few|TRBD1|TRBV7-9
TGTGCCAGCAGCTTCCGACAGGGGGAGGACTACTTC
CASSFRQGEDYF
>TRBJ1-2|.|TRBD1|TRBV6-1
TGTGCCAGCAGTGAAGGAGGGGGCAACTATGGCTACACCTTC
CASSEGGGNYGYTF
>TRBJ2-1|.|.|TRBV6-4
TGTGCCAGCAGTGGGGTTGCCGGGAGCAATGAGCAGTTCTTC
CASSGVAGSNEQFF
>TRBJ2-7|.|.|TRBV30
TGTGCCTGGAGAGGTAACTCCTACGAGCAGTACTTC
CAWRGNSYEQYF
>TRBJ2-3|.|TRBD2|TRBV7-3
TGTGCCAGCAGCTTCCTAGCGGGAACAGATACGCAGTATTTT
CASSFLAGTDTQYF
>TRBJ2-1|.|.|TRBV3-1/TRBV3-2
TGTGCCAGCAGCCAAGAGAGGCTTGGGGGCCGCGACAATGAGCAGTTCTTC
CASSQERLGGRDNEQFF
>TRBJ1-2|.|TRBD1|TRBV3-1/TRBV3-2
TGTGCCAGCAGCCTCAGGGACAGAGCTAACTATGGCTACACCTTC
CASSLRDRANYGYTF
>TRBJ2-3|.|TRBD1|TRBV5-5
TGTGCCAGCAGCCCGGCCCCGACAGGGGGCGACGCAGATACGCAGTATTTT
CASSPAPTGGDADTQYF
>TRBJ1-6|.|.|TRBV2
TGTGCCAGCATCGCCCCGGGGGGATCCTATAATTCACCCCTCCACTTT
CASIAPGGSYNSPLHF
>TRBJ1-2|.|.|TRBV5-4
TGTGCCAGCTCCCCTCGAGGGCTTAGCTATGGCTACACCTTC
CASSPRGLSYGYTF
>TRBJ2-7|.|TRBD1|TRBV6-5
TGTGCCAGCAGTTACTCGACAGGGTTGGTTGGCGAGCAGTACTTC
CASSYSTGLVGEQYF
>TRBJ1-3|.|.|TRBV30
TGTGCCTGGAGTGTAGGCAGGAGCTCTGGAAACACCATATATTTT
CAWSVGRSSGNTIYF
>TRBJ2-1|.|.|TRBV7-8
TGTGCCAGCGCTAACGATCGGCGGCCGGGGATTTACAATGAGCAGTTCTTC
CASANDRRPGIYNEQFF
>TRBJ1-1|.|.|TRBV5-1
TGCGCCAGCAGCTTGGGCAGCGTGAACACTGAAGCTTTCTTT
CASSLGSVNTEAFF
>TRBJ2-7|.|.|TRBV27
TGTGCCAGCAGTTTCGCCAGGAACTACGAGCAGTACTTC
CASSFARNYEQYF
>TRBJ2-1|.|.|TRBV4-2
TGTGCCAGCAGCCAAGATTCGGGGGACATAAGAGGCTACAATGAGCAGTTCTTC
CASSQDSGDIRGYNEQFF
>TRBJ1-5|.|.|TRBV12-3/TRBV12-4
TGTGCCAGCAGTTTAGGCAATCAGCCCCAGCATTTT
CASSLGNQPQHF
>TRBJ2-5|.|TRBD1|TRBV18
TGTGCCAGCTCACCCTACCGGGACAGGGGCTCGAGAGGAGAGACCCAGTACTTC
CASSPYRDRGSRGETQYF
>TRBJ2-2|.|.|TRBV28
TGTGCCAGCACCCCCTATTTGGACACCGGGGAGCTGTTTTTT
CASTPYLDTGELFF